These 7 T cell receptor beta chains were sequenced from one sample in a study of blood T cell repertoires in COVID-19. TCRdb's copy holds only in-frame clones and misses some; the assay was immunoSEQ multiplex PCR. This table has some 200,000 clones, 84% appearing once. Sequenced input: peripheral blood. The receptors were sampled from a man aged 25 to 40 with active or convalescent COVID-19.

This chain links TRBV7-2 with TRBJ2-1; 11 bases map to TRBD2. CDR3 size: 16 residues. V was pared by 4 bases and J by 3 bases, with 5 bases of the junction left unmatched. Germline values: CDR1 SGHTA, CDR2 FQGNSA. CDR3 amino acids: CASSSTSGSLYNEQFF. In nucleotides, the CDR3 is TGTGCCAGCAGCTCCACTAGCGGGAGTCTCTACAATGAGCAGTTCTTC.

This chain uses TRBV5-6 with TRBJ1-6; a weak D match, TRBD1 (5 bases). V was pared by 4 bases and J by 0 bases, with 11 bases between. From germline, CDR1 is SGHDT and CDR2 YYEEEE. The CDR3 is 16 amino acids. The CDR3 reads CASSPWGGSYNSPLHF. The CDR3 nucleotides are TGTGCCAGCAGCCCTTGGGGGGGCTCCTATAATTCACCCCTCCACTTT.

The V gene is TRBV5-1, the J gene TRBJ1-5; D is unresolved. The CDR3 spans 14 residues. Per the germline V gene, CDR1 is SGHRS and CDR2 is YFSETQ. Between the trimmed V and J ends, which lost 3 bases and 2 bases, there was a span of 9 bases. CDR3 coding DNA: TGCGCCAGCAGCTATAACGGGGGCAATCAGCCCCAGCATTTT. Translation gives CASSYNGGNQPQHF.

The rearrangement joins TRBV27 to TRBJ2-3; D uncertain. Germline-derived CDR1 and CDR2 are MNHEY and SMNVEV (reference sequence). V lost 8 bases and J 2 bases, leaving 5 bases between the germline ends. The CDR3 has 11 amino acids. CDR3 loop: CASRDTDTQYF. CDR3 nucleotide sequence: TGTGCCAGCCGAGACACAGATACGCAGTATTTT.

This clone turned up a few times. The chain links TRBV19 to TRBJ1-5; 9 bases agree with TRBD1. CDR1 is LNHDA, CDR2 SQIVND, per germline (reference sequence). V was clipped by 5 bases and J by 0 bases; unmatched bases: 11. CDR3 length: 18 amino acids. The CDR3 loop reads CASSPPGQGLNSNQPQHF. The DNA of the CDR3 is TGTGCCAGTAGTCCACCGGGACAGGGTCTTAATAGCAATCAGCCCCAGCATTTT. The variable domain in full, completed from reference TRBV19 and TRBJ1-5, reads DGGITQSPKYLFRKEGQNVTLSCEQNLNHDAMYWYRQDPGQGLRLIYYSQIVNDFQKGDIAEGYSVSREKKESFPLTVTSAQKNPTAFYLCASSPPGQGLNSNQPQHFGDGTRLSIL.

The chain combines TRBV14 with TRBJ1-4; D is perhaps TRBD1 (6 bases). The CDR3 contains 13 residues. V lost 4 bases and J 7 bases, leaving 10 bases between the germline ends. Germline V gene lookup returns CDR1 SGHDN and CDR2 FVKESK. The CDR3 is CASSRTGREKLFF. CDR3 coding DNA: TGTGCCAGCAGCCGAACAGGGCGTGAAAAACTGTTTTTT.

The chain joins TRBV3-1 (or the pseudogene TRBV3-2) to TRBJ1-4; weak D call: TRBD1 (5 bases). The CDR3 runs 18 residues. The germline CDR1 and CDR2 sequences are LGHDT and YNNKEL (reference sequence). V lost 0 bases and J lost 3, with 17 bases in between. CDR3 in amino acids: CASSQDREGFWPNEKLFF. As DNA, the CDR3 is TGTGCCAGCAGCCAAGACAGGGAGGGGTTTTGGCCTAATGAAAAACTGTTTTTT.